This TCR beta chain was observed in a study of molecular identifiers for immune sequencing clone quantification. Losses at the gene ends were 4 bases for V and 1 base for J; bases not matched to a gene: 19. CDR1 and CDR2 (germline): MNHEY, SMNVEV (reference sequence). The CDR3 has 21 residues. TCRdb reprocessed the PCR reads via MiXCR and lists one record per CDR3 protein. The sample lists 80,000 to 100,000 distinct CDR3 sequences; roughly 26% were seen once. V and J are TRBV27 and TRBJ2-4; 10 bases are shared with TRBD2. The source is a human donor in good health. Some libraries in this study had Jurkat cell RNA spiked in. The specimen was naive CD8+ T cells from blood, with Jurkat cell RNA spiked in. Documented subset: FACS-sorted CD8+CD4-CCR7+CD45RA+ naive T cells. CDR3 region: CASSSLGLPVLAGAAKNIQYF. The CDR3 DNA is TGTGCCAGCAGTTCCCTTGGGTTACCTGTGCTAGCGGGAGCGGCCAAAAACATTCAGTACTTC.